These 23 T cell receptor beta chains share one sample of origin, sequenced in a study of OX40 agonist ivuxolimab in advanced cancers. Using immunoSEQ multiplex PCR, the repertoire was profiled, and TCRdb retains in-frame clones only, with some absent. This table holds roughly 98,000 clones, roughly 80% found once. The sample here was CD4+ or CD8+ T cells sorted from blood, taken in a trial of the OX40 agonist ivuxolimab. Receptors originate from an adult with an advanced solid tumor such as melanoma, head and neck, liver or kidney cancer.

The J gene is TRBJ2-5, the V gene TRBV5-1; no definite D call. Trimming cost V 4 bases and J 7 bases, with 17 bases left between them. The CDR3 loop spans 14 amino acids. Germline assignment: CDR1 SGHRS and CDR2 YFSETQ. The CDR3 loop reads CASSLVGDRGTQYF. CDR3 DNA sequence: TGCGCCAGCAGCCTAGTAGGAGATCGAGGGACCCAGTACTTC.

The chain is built from TRBV6-5 and TRBJ2-5; tentative D call: TRBD1 (7 bases). This CDR3 contains 15 residues. V lost 5 bases and J 5 bases, leaving 18 bases between the germline ends. The germline V gene encodes CDR1 MNHEY and CDR2 SVGAGI. The CDR3 region has the DNA TGTGCCAGCAGTCCTGGACAGGACCGGGGGGAGACCCAGTACTTC. It yields the protein CASSPGQDRGETQYF.

This clone was observed a handful of times. The chain recombines TRBV29-1 with TRBJ2-3; 12 bases are shared with TRBD2. CDR3 size: 16 residues. Trimming cost V 3 bases and J 2 bases; bases outside gene matches: 6. Germline-derived CDR1 and CDR2 are SQVTM and ANQGSEA. This chain's CDR3 is CSVDTLAGGLTDTQYF. The CDR3 DNA reads TGCAGCGTTGATACACTAGCGGGGGGCCTCACAGATACGCAGTATTTT.

The chain recombines TRBV2 with TRBJ1-2; D perhaps matches TRBD1 (6 bases). The V end lost 5 bases, the J end lost 1 base, and 17 bases lay between the germline ends. The CDR3 extends over 16 amino acids. Germline CDR1 reads SNHLY; CDR2 reads FYNNEI. The CDR3 DNA follows: TGTGCCAGCAGTCGCATACCAGGGGCGAGTAACTATGGCTACACCTTC. Amino acid sequence: CASSRIPGASNYGYTF.

J is TRBJ2-1 and V is TRBV5-1; 10 nucleotides align to TRBD2. The CDR3 contains 15 residues. J lost 7 bases, V lost 4 bases, and 8 bases had no gene match. Germline V lookup: CDR1 SGHRS, CDR2 YFSETQ. CDR3 sequence reads: CASSPLAGEVNEQFF. Written as DNA, the CDR3 is TGCGCCAGCAGCCCCCTAGCGGGAGAAGTTAATGAGCAGTTCTTC.

V is TRBV7-2 and J is TRBJ2-3, with no clear D. The CDR3 runs to 11 residues. The germline V gene encodes CDR1 SGHTA and CDR2 FQGNSA. V was pared by 5 bases and J by 7 bases, with 7 bases between. CDR3 DNA: TGTGCCAGCAGCCTTCTGAATACGCAGTATTTT. This sequence encodes CASSLLNTQYF.

The rearrangement uses TRBV7-3 and TRBJ2-3, with 16 bases identical to TRBD2. V shed 4 bases and J 5 bases; nucleotides not matched to a gene: 9. The CDR3 runs 18 residues. From germline, CDR1 is SGHTA and CDR2 FQGTGA. The chain's CDR3 is CASSSPGLAGGRKDTQYF. DNA for the CDR3: TGTGCCAGCAGCTCGCCGGGACTAGCGGGGGGGCGGAAAGATACGCAGTATTTT.

This chain links TRBV28 with TRBJ2-7, with 9 positions matching TRBD2. Germline V gives CDR1 MDHEN, CDR2 SYDVKM. V was clipped by 5 bases and J by 2 bases; unmatched bases: 4. This CDR3 has 14 residues. DNA for the CDR3: TGTGCCAGCAGTGTGGGCGGGAGGGCCTACGAGCAGTACTTC. It encodes CASSVGGRAYEQYF.

The rearrangement links TRBV6-5 to TRBJ2-5, with 8 bases fitting TRBD1. After removal of 0 bases from V and 4 bases from J, the junction contained 4 bases not matched to a gene. This CDR3 is built from 15 residues. Germline-derived CDR1 and CDR2 are MNHEY and SVGAGI. The CDR3 DNA reads TGTGCCAGCAGTTACTCGGGGACAGGACTAGAGACCCAGTACTTC. It codes for CASSYSGTGLETQYF.

This clone has just one count. The V call is TRBV27, the J call TRBJ2-3; possible D gene TRBD2, 6 bases. The CDR3 extends over 16 amino acids. V lost 0 bases to trimming and J lost 2 bases, with 12 bases between them. Germline CDR1 is MNHEY and CDR2 is SMNVEV (reference sequence). The CDR3 DNA reads as TGTGCCAGCAGTTTATCGGGACTTACCTTCACAGATACGCAGTATTTT. Translation gives CASSLSGLTFTDTQYF.

The chain has TRBV7-2 and TRBJ2-7, with 11 bases that match TRBD2. The CDR3 runs 18 residues. V lost 5 bases, J lost 3 bases, and 15 bases stayed unmatched. CDR1 and CDR2 from the germline V gene are SGHTA and FQGNSA. In nucleotides, the CDR3 is TGTGCCAGCAGCCCGGGGACTAGCGGTCGACGACTGGGCTACGAGCAGTACTTC. Translation gives CASSPGTSGRRLGYEQYF.

The gene calls are TRBV5-6 and TRBJ2-1, with TRBD2 identical over 9 bases. With V trimmed by 2 bases and J by 5 bases, 8 bases remained unmatched. CDR3 length: 16 amino acids. Germline V CDR1 and CDR2: SGHDT, YYEEEE. In DNA form, the CDR3 reads TGTGCCAGCAGCTTTTCGCTAGCGGGAACGAACAATGAGCAGTTCTTC. This codes for CASSFSLAGTNNEQFF.

The V and J genes are TRBV19 and TRBJ1-2; no definite D call. Germline loops: CDR1 LNHDA, CDR2 SQIVND (reference sequence). Deletions cut 4 bases from V and 4 bases from J, with 19 bases between. CDR3 length equals 16 residues. The CDR3 bases are TGTGCCAGTAGTACTGGGGTTGAGGCAGGTACCTATGGCTACACCTTC. Encoded protein: CASSTGVEAGTYGYTF.

The chain is built from TRBV25-1 and TRBJ2-2; 8 bases line up with TRBD1. Germline V gene data show CDR1 as MGHDK and CDR2 as SYGVNS. With 1 base clipped from V and 6 bases from J, the junction kept 7 bases outside the gene matches. The CDR3 contains 16 residues. For the CDR3, the DNA is TGTGCCAGCAGTGAATCCGACAGGGGCCCAGCCGGGGAGCTGTTTTTT. Amino acids: CASSESDRGPAGELFF.

V usage is TRBV7-2 and J usage is TRBJ2-1; 8 positions agree with TRBD2. Germline loops: CDR1 SGHTA, CDR2 FQGNSA. This CDR3 is 15 amino acids long. The V gene end was trimmed by 5 bases and the J gene end by 5 bases; junction bases not matched to a gene: 8. As DNA, the CDR3 is TGTGCCAGCAGCGGCATGGCGGGGGGTAACAATGAGCAGTTCTTC. Its translation: CASSGMAGGNNEQFF.

The chain links TRBV2 to TRBJ1-1, with D tentatively TRBD1 (6 bases). Trimming removed 6 bases at V and 4 bases at J, with 15 bases between. The V gene's germline CDR1 is SNHLY and CDR2 FYNNEI. This CDR3 contains 14 residues. CDR3 coding DNA: TGTGCCAGCAGCATTGGGGGGCGCGGCACTGAAGCTTTCTTT. Protein product: CASSIGGRGTEAFF.

This clone was recorded only once. CDR3 protein: CASSVRLAGGTNTGELFF. The CDR3, as DNA: TGCGCCAGCAGCGTCCGACTAGCGGGAGGAACGAACACCGGGGAGCTGTTTTTT. J is TRBJ2-2 and V is TRBV4-1; 13 bases map to TRBD2. CDR1 and CDR2 from the germline V gene are MGHRA and YSYEKL. V shed 5 bases, J shed 0 bases, and the junction held 6 bases outside the gene matches. The CDR3 spans 18 residues.

This clone showed up just a few times. The rearrangement links TRBV18 to TRBJ2-1, with TRBD2 matching over 11 bases. CDR1 is KGHSH, CDR2 LQKENI, per germline. CDR3 size: 16 residues. The V segment lost 1 base and the J segment 5 bases; nucleotides outside the gene matches: 4. Here the CDR3 reads CASSPLGLAVNNEQFF. CDR3 DNA sequence: TGTGCCAGCTCACCACTGGGACTAGCGGTGAACAATGAGCAGTTCTTC.

This chain uses TRBV2 with TRBJ1-2; TRBD1 is a possible D gene (5 bases). Deletions cut 3 bases from V and 5 bases from J, with 13 bases between. CDR1 and CDR2 (germline): SNHLY, FYNNEI. The CDR3 totals 14 residues. CDR3 bases: TGTGCCAGCAGTGATAGGGGCAGTCCGTATGGCTACACCTTC. It translates to CASSDRGSPYGYTF. Variable domain in full (rest from reference TRBV2 and TRBJ1-2): EPEVTQTPSHQVTQMGQEVILRCVPISNHLYFYWYRQILGQKVEFLVSFYNNEISEKSEIFDDQFSVERPDGSNFTLKIRSTKLEDSAMYFCASSDRGSPYGYTFGSGTRLTVV.

This clone was picked up one time. The V and J genes are TRBV6-6 and TRBJ1-1; D uncertain. Germline V gene data show CDR1 as MNHNY and CDR2 as SVGAGI (reference sequence). Trimming shortened V by 2 bases and J by 5 bases, and 6 bases separated the two germline ends. The CDR3 runs to 12 residues. CDR3 bases: TGTGCCAGCAGTTACGGGGAGACTGAAGCTTTCTTT. This codes for CASSYGETEAFF.

The chain couples TRBV7-3 to TRBJ2-2; TRBD2 might be the D (6 bases). The CDR3 totals 15 residues. From germline, CDR1 is SGHTA and CDR2 FQGTGA. V was trimmed by 1 base and J by 3 bases, leaving 9 bases between them. In DNA, the CDR3 is TGTGCCAGCAGCTTAATAGGAGGGGACACCGGGGAGCTGTTTTTT. This encodes CASSLIGGDTGELFF.

This clone was picked up a small number of times. The chain combines TRBV7-3 with TRBJ2-3, with D possibly TRBD2 on 6 matching bases. V lost 2 bases, J lost 0 bases, and 9 bases lay in between. This CDR3 is 15 amino acids long. CDR1 is SGHTA and CDR2 is FQGTGA in the germline V gene. This chain's CDR3 is CASSLSGGSTDTQYF. The CDR3 DNA sequence: TGTGCCAGCAGCTTATCCGGGGGTAGCACAGATACGCAGTATTTT.

This chain links TRBV2 with TRBJ2-1, with unresolved D. The CDR3 sequence is 11 residues long. The germline V gene has CDR1 SNHLY and CDR2 FYNNEI. Trimming removed 6 bases from V and 4 bases from J, with 4 bases in between. CDR3 DNA sequence: TGTGCCAGCAGCGGTTACAATGAGCAGTTCTTC. Its translation is CASSGYNEQFF.